One TCR beta chain is described in this entry. There is no known antigen for this receptor. Base qualities are not provided; no much larger clone lies one nucleotide away. Genomic DNA was extracted from sorted cells for sequencing of the TCRbeta CDR3 region. TCRbeta CDR3 regions were sequenced using the immunoSEQ Assay. As stored in TCRdb, this immuneACCESS dataset retains in-frame rearrangements with V and J assigned. A fraction of the clones does not appear; measured against another copy, unresolved V genes explain less than half of the discrepancy, and the remainder lacks a known reason. In this sample the table shows tens of thousands of clones, 90% of which occur a single time. Of the sample, around a quarter is held by the ten largest clones. This sample stems from a study of OX40 agonist ivuxolimab in advanced cancers. Looking at the study overall: Ivuxolimab was a fully human IgG2 agonistic monoclonal antibody targeting the costimulatory receptor OX40 (CD134). Intravenous ivuxolimab was administered to patients every 2 weeks at six dose levels: 0.01, 0.1, 0.3, 1.5, 3 and 10 mg/kg. Peripheral TCRbeta sequencing aimed to test whether ivuxolimab altered TCR sequence diversity and caused clonal T-cell expansion. Of the approximately 53 patients in dose escalation, about 20 had hepatocellular carcinoma, some 15 had melanoma, 9 had renal cell carcinoma and 9 had head and neck cancer. Partial responses occurred in three dose-escalation patients, of whom one had hepatocellular carcinoma and two had cutaneous melanoma. Prior anti-PD-1, anti-PD-L1 or anti-CTLA-4 therapy was permitted, and about 40% of dose-escalation patients had received checkpoint inhibitors. The dose-escalation cohort was over 70% male with a mean age of about 65 years, ranging from roughly 20 to 80. The paper describes the monotherapy dose-escalation part (N of about 52 patients) of the phase I trial of ivuxolimab.

The CDR1 and CDR2 encoded by the germline V gene are SGHAT and FQNNGV. V is pruned by 5 bases and J by 0 bases, leaving 3 bases of the junction without a gene match. The CDR3, from cysteine to phenylalanine, totals 14 residues. Only the CDR3 DNA is retained, 42 bases long and in frame from the first base. Study-wide findings and limitations: After ivuxolimab, expanded clones were on average more numerous among CD8+ T cells than among CD4+ T cells. In the 0.1-3.0 mg/kg groups, partial responders were among the patients with the lowest normalized peripheral clonal expansion, particularly in CD8+ T cells. Antigen specificity was not determined for the clonally expanded peripheral T cells. Low levels of normalized T-cell clonal expansion were also seen in some nonresponding patients. Clonal expansion of both CD4+ and CD8+ blood T cells was observed from baseline to week 6 at doses 0.1 to 3.0 mg/kg.

The trial excluded patients who had a history of autoimmune disease or were on systemic immunosuppression. Peripheral blood for TCR sequencing was collected from all dose cohorts at baseline, on cycle 4 day 1, and on cycle 7 day 1. The samples were drawn from a first-in-human, open-label, multicenter phase I dose-escalation trial of ivuxolimab. The trial enrolled adults with locally advanced or metastatic head and neck squamous cell, hepatocellular, melanoma or renal cell carcinoma. Before TCR sequencing, CD4+ T cells and CD8+ T cells from peripheral blood were sorted into separate populations. The sequence derives from an adult with an advanced solid tumor such as melanoma, head and neck, liver or kidney cancer. The sequence joins TRBV11-2 to TRBJ1-1; the junction holds 7 bases that match TRBD1. The starting material was CD4+ or CD8+ T cells sorted from blood, obtained in a trial of the OX40 agonist ivuxolimab. The CDR3 loop reads CASSRDRVNTEAFF. The DNA sequence follows: TGTGCCAGCAGCCGGGACAGAGTGAACACTGAAGCTTTCTTT.